One sample yielded the 14 T cell receptor beta chains listed below, sequenced in a study of beta chain features in type 1 diabetes. Findings of the study overall: In every one of the four CD4+ subsets, TCRB CDR3s were moderately but significantly shorter in Type 1 diabetes patients.

Sequenced material consisted of expressed TCRB transcripts (all of the isolated RNA was reverse transcribed). Sequenced by immunoSEQ multiplex PCR; TCRdb stores in-frame clones only, minus some. The sample lists a few hundred thousand clones; around an eighth were seen once. Their recognized antigens are unknown. The material sequenced was naive CD4+ T cells from blood. These receptors all come from a man aged 30-40 years with type 1 diabetes.

This clone appeared a few times. The chain employs TRBV7-9 and TRBJ2-5, with D possibly TRBD2 on 5 matching bases. From germline, CDR1 is SEHNR and CDR2 FQNEAQ (reference sequence). The CDR3 spans 14 residues. Trimming pared 4 bases from V and 1 base from J, leaving 10 bases between. This chain's CDR3 is CASSSSGIQETQYF. CDR3 bases: TGTGCCAGCAGCTCCTCCGGGATCCAAGAGACCCAGTACTTC.

The chain couples TRBV4-2 to TRBJ1-5, with a possible D match to TRBD1 (5 bases). The CDR3 length is 16 residues. Trimming removed 0 bases from V and 3 bases from J, with 12 bases in between. Germline V gene lookup returns CDR1 LGHNA and CDR2 YNFKEQ. The DNA of the CDR3 is TGTGCCAGCAGCCAAGAAACGGGGGTCAACAATCAGCCCCAGCATTTT. Amino acid sequence: CASSQETGVNNQPQHF.

The chain joins TRBV5-1 to TRBJ1-4; 7 bases agree with TRBD1. This CDR3 contains 15 residues. Germline V gives CDR1 SGHRS, CDR2 YFSETQ. J lost 0 bases, V lost 7 bases, and 6 bases had no gene match. This CDR3 reads CASGTGAATNEKLFF. CDR3 DNA sequence: TGCGCCAGCGGAACAGGGGCCGCAACTAATGAAAAACTGTTTTTT.

The J gene is TRBJ1-1, the V gene TRBV2; D not resolved. Trimming removed 6 bases at V and 11 bases at J, with 19 bases between. Germline V lookup: CDR1 SNHLY, CDR2 FYNNEI. CDR3 length equals 13 residues. The CDR3 coding sequence is TGTGCCAGCAGACAGACCGACCTCTTGTTTGCTTTCTTT. Residues: CASRQTDLLFAFF.

This clone showed up just a few times. The chain has TRBV14 and TRBJ1-2; no firm D call. CDR3 length: 13 amino acids. Trimming stripped 0 bases from V and 8 bases from J, with 10 bases between. Germline V lookup: CDR1 SGHDN, CDR2 FVKESK. CDR3 coding DNA: TGTGCCAGCAGCCAAGATTGGTTGAGCGGCTACACCTTC. It translates to CASSQDWLSGYTF.

Only a few counts were recorded for this clone. J is TRBJ2-6 and V is TRBV6-5; D remains unclear. Trimming stripped 2 bases from V and 2 bases from J, with 7 bases between. The germline V gene has CDR1 MNHEY and CDR2 SVGAGI. The CDR3 length is 15 residues. CDR3 sequence reads: CASSYERTGANVLTF. In nucleotides, the CDR3 is TGTGCCAGCAGTTACGAGAGGACTGGGGCCAACGTCCTGACTTTC.

The chain has TRBV9 and TRBJ1-2; TRBD1 agrees at 9 bases. The CDR3 length is 14 residues. Germline lookup yields CDR1 SGDLS and CDR2 YYNGEE. V was pared by 4 bases and J by 4 bases, with 5 bases of the junction left unmatched. CDR3 residues: CASSRGQGFYGYTF. CDR3 nucleotides: TGTGCCAGCAGCCGGGGACAGGGATTCTATGGCTACACCTTC.

This clone was seen only a few times. The chain uses TRBV9 and TRBJ2-1; 7 bases map to TRBD1. V shed 6 bases, J shed 5 bases, and the junction held 11 bases outside the gene matches. The CDR3 is made up of 15 amino acids. Germline loops: CDR1 SGDLS, CDR2 YYNGEE. For the CDR3, the DNA is TGTGCCAGCACCAGGGACAGTTTTGCACACAATGAGCAGTTCTTC. Translated, it gives CASTRDSFAHNEQFF.

The gene calls are TRBV11-2 and TRBJ2-5, with a tentative D call TRBD2 (6 bases). The CDR3 has 13 amino acids. CDR1 and CDR2 from the germline V gene are SGHAT and FQNNGV. V lost 5 bases, J lost 5 bases, and 12 bases lay in between. The CDR3: CASSRPGVETQYF. The CDR3 nucleotides are TGTGCCAGCAGCCGACCGGGGGTGGAGACCCAGTACTTC. The variable domain in full, completed from reference TRBV11-2 and TRBJ2-5, reads EAGVAQSPRYKIIEKRQSVAFWCNPISGHATLYWYQQILGQGPKLLIQFQNNGVVDDSQLPKDRFSAERLKGVDSTLKIQPAKLEDSAVYLCASSRPGVETQYFGPGTRLLVL.

This clone was detected only a few times. J is TRBJ2-1 and V is TRBV18; 8 nucleotides line up with TRBD2. The CDR3 has 15 residues. Losses at the gene ends were 2 bases for V and 3 bases for J; bases not matched to a gene: 3. Germline V lookup: CDR1 KGHSH, CDR2 LQKENI. CDR3 protein: CASSPGTRSYNEQFF. The CDR3 DNA reads as TGTGCCAGCTCACCAGGGACTAGGAGCTACAATGAGCAGTTCTTC.

A few counts support this clone. The CDR3 DNA is TGTGCCAGCAGCCAAGTGGGAGAATTCGATACGCAGTATTTT. Amino acids: CASSQVGEFDTQYF. The V and J genes are TRBV4-2 and TRBJ2-3, with D maybe TRBD2 (5 bases). Trimming removed 1 base from V and 6 bases from J, with 11 bases in between. The CDR3 runs 14 residues. Germline CDR1 is LGHNA and CDR2 is YNFKEQ.

This clone was observed a handful of times. The chain uses TRBV7-9 and TRBJ1-5; TRBD1 matches at 7 bases. With 5 bases clipped from V and 10 bases from J, the junction kept 5 bases outside the gene matches. This CDR3 contains 12 residues. CDR1 is SEHNR and CDR2 is FQNEAQ in the germline V gene (reference sequence). CDR3 nucleotide sequence: TGTGCCAGCAGCGAGACAGGGCAACCCCAGCATTTT. Amino acid sequence: CASSETGQPQHF.

In this sample, this clone turned up a few times. The CDR3 sequence: CATSTPRRTGELFF. The CDR3 nucleotides read TGTGCCACCAGCACCCCCCGGCGGACCGGGGAGCTGTTTTTT. The rearrangement joins TRBV15 to TRBJ2-2, with no clear D. The CDR3 has 14 amino acids. Deletions cut 4 bases from V and 5 bases from J, with 11 bases between. CDR1 is LNHNV and CDR2 is YYDKDF in the germline V gene (reference sequence).

The rearrangement links TRBV28 to TRBJ2-1; 8 bases match TRBD2. CDR1 and CDR2 from the germline V gene are MDHEN and SYDVKM. The CDR3 contains 13 residues. V was clipped by 2 bases and J by 15 bases; unmatched bases: 9. This CDR3 reads CASSLGGAGGGFF. The CDR3 DNA reads TGTGCCAGCAGTTTAGGGGGCGCGGGGGGTGGGTTCTTC.